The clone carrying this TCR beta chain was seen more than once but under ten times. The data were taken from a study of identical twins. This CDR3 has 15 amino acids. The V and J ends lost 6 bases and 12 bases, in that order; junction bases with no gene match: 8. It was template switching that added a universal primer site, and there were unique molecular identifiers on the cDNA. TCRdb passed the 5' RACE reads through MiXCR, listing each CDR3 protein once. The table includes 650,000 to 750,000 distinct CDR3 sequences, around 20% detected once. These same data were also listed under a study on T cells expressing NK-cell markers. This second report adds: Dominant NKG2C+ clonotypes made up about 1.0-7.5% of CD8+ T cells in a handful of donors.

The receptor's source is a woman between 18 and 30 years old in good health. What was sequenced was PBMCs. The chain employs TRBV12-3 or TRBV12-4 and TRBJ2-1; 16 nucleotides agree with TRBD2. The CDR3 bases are TGTGCCAGCAGCCCGGAGGGGACTAGCGGGGGGGTGCAGTTCTTC. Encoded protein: CASSPEGTSGGVQFF.